This T cell receptor beta chain stems from a study of OX40 agonist ivuxolimab in advanced cancers. Turning to the study itself: In this cohort, patients received ivuxolimab, an agonistic anti-OX40 (CD134) antibody.

V lost 4 bases and J 0 bases, leaving 7 bases between the germline ends. This CDR3 is 14 amino acids long. The germline CDR1 and CDR2 sequences are MGHDK and SYGVNS. The table came from immunoSEQ multiplex PCR; TCRdb's copy has only in-frame clones and leaves some out. The sample has fewer than 30,000 clones, 75% to 85% seen once. The rearrangement uses TRBV25-1 and TRBJ1-5; D is undetermined. This TCR was sampled from an adult with an advanced solid tumor such as melanoma, head and neck, liver or kidney cancer. Sequenced material: CD4+ or CD8+ T cells sorted from blood, taken in a trial of the OX40 agonist ivuxolimab. The CDR3 nucleotides are TGTGCCAGCAGTGCGCGGGGTAGCAATCAGCCCCAGCATTTT. It translates to CASSARGSNQPQHF.